This record concerns one T cell receptor beta chain sequence. What it binds is not known. CDR1 is SGHTA and CDR2 is FQGNSA in the germline V gene. The CDR3 spans 14 residues. Trimming removed 2 bases at V and 5 bases at J, with 12 bases between. The data stem from a study of beta chain features in type 1 diabetes. Overall study context: Cell yields, gender and age were similar in healthy donors and patients. Findings of the study overall: At VDJ recombination sites, type 1 diabetes patients had fewer insertions and more deleted nucleotides. Compared with healthy donors, patients appeared to share more similar naive, central memory and regulatory TCRB repertoires.

The sequenced template was cDNA made from the entire isolated RNA. Measured with immunoSEQ multiplex PCR; TCRdb has only the in-frame clones, and not every one. The data show 400,000 to 600,000 clones, approximately 31% seen once. The J gene is TRBJ2-5, the V gene TRBV7-2; D gene uncertain. Sequencing used naive CD4+ T cells from blood. The sequence derives from a man aged 18 to 29 in good health. CDR3 coding DNA: TGTGCCAGCAGCTTAAAGGAGCCCCGGGAGACCCAGTACTTC. It codes for CASSLKEPRETQYF.